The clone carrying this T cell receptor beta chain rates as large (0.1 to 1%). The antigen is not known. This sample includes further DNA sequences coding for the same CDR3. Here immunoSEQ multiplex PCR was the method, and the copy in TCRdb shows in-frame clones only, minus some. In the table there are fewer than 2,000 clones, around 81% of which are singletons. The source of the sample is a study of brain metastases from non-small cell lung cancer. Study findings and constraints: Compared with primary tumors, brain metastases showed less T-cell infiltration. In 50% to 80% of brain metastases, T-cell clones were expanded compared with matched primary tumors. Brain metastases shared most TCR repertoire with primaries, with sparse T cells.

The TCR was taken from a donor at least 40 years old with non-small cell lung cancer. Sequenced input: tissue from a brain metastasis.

CDR3 nucleotide sequence: TGTGCCTGGACTGGACTCACGAGCTCCTACAATGAGCAGTTCTTC. Protein: CAWTGLTSSYNEQFF. The chain couples TRBV30 to TRBJ2-1; possible D gene TRBD2, 5 bases. V was pared by 4 bases and J by 0 bases, with 13 bases between. The CDR3 extends over 15 amino acids. The V gene's germline CDR1 is GTSNPN and CDR2 SVGIG (reference sequence).